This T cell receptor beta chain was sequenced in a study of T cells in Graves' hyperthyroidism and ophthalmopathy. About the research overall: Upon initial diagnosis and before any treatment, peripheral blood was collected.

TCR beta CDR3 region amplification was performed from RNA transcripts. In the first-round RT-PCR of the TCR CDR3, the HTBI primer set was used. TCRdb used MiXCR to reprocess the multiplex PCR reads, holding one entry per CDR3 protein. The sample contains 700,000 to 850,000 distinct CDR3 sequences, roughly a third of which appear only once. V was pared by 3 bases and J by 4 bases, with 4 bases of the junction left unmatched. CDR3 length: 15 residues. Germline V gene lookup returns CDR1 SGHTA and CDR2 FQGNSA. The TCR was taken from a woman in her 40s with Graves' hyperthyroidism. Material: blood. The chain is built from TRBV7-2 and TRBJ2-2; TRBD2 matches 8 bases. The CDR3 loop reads CASSLEGLVTGELFF. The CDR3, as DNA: TGTGCCAGCAGCTTGGAGGGACTAGTCACCGGGGAGCTGTTTTTT.